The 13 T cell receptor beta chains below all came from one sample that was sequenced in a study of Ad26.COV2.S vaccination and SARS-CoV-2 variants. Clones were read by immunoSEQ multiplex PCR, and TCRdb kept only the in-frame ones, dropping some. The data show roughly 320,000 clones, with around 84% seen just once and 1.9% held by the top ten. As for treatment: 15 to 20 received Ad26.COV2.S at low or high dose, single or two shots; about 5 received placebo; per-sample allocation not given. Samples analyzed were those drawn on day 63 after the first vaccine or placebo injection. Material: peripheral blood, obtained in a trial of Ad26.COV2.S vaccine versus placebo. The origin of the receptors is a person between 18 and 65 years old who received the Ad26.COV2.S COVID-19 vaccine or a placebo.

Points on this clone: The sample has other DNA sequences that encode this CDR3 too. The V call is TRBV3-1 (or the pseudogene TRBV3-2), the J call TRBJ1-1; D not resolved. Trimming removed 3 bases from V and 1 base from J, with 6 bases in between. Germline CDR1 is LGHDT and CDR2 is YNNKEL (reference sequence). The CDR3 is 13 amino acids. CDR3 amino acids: CASSQGSNTEAFF. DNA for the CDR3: TGTGCCAGCAGCCAGGGGTCGAACACTGAAGCTTTCTTT.

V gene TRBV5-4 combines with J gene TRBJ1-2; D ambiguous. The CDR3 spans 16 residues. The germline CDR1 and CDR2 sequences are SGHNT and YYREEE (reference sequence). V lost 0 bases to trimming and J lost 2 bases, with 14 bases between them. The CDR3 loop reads CASSLEPGLGNYGYTF. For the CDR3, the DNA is TGTGCCAGCAGCTTGGAGCCAGGTCTGGGGAACTATGGCTACACCTTC.

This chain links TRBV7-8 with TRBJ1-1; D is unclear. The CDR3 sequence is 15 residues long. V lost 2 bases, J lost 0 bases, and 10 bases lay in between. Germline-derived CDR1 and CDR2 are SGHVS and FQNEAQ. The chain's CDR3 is CASSLSGILNTEAFF. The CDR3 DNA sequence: TGTGCCAGCAGCTTATCTGGGATACTGAACACTGAAGCTTTCTTT.

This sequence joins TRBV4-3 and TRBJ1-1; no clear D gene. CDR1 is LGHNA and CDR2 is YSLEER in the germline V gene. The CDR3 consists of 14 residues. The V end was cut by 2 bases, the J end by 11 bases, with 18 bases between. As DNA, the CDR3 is TGCGCCAGCAGCCAAAATATGGGAGTGTCGGCTGCTTTCTTT. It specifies CASSQNMGVSAAFF.

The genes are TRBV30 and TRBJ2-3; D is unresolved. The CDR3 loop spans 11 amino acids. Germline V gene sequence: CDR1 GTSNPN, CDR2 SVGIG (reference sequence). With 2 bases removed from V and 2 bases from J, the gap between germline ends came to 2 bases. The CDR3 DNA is TGTGCCTGGAGTTACACAGATACGCAGTATTTT. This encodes CAWSYTDTQYF. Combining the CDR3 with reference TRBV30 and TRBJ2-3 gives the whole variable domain SQTIHQWPATLVQPVGSPLSLECTVEGTSNPNLYWYRQAAGRGLQLLFYSVGIGQISSEVPQNLSASRPQDRQFILSSKKLLLSDSGFYLCAWSYTDTQYFGPGTRLTVL.

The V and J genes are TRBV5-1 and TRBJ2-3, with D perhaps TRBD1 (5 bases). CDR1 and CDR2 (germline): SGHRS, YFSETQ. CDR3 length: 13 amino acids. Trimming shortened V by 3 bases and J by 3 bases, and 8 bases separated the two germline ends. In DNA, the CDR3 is TGCGCCAGCAGCTCGCGGACAACAGATACGCAGTATTTT. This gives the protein CASSSRTTDTQYF.

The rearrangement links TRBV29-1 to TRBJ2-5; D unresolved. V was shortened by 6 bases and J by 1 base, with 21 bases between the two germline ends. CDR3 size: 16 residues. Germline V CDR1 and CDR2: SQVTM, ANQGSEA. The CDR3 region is CSVGRKSYKVQETQYF. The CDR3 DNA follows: TGCAGCGTCGGGCGAAAAAGTTACAAGGTCCAAGAGACCCAGTACTTC.

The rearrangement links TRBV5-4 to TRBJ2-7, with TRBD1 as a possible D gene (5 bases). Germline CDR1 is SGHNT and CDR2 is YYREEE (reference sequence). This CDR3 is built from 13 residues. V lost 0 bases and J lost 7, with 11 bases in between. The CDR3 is CASSLDRRREQYF. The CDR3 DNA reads TGTGCCAGCAGCTTGGACAGGCGACGAGAGCAGTACTTC. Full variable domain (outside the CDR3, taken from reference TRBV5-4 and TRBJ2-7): ETGVTQSPTHLIKTRGQQVTLRCSSQSGHNTVSWYQQALGQGPQFIFQYYREEENGRGNFPPRFSGLQFPNYSSELNVNALELDDSALYLCASSLDRRREQYFGPGTRLTVT.

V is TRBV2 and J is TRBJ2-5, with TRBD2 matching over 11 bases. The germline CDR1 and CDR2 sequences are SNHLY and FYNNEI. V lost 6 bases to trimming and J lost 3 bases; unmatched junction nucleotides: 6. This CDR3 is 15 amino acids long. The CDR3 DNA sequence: TGTGCCAGCAGGGGCCTAGCGGGGGGCAAAGAGACCCAGTACTTC. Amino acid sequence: CASRGLAGGKETQYF.

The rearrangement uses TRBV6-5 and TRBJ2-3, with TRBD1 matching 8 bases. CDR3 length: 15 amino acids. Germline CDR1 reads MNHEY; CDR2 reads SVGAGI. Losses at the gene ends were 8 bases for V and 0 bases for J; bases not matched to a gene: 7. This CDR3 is CASGSRGLSTDTQYF. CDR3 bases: TGTGCCAGCGGGTCCAGGGGGCTGAGCACAGATACGCAGTATTTT.

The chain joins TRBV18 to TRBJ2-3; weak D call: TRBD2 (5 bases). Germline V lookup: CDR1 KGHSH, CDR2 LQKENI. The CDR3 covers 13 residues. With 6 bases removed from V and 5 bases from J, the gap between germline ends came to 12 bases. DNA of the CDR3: TGTGCCAGCTCTCTTCGGGGTTTAGATACGCAGTATTTT. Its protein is CASSLRGLDTQYF.

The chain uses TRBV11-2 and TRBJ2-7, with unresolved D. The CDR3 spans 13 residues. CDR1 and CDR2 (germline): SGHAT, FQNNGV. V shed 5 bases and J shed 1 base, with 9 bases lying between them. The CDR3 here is CASSLGTSYEQYF. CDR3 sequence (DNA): TGTGCCAGCAGCCTAGGTACGTCCTACGAGCAGTACTTC. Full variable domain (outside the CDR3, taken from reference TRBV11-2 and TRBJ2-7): EAGVAQSPRYKIIEKRQSVAFWCNPISGHATLYWYQQILGQGPKLLIQFQNNGVVDDSQLPKDRFSAERLKGVDSTLKIQPAKLEDSAVYLCASSLGTSYEQYFGPGTRLTVT.

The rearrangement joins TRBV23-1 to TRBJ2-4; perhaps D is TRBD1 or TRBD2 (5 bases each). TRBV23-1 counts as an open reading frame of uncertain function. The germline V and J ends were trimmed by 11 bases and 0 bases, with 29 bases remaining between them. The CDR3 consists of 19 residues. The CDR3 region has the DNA TGCGCCTGCCCCGGGACGAGCGTGCGAGCCCTCTTAGCCAAAAACATTCAGTACTTC. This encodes CACPGTSVRALLAKNIQYF.